A single TCR beta chain is shown here with its context. No antigen is known for it. This specimen belongs to a study of response to subunit inactivated influenza vaccine. Study-wide results and limits: Each seasonal flu vaccination may recruit only limited new T cells, authors suggested.

TCRdb itself ran the RT-PCR reads through MiXCR, one entry per CDR3 protein. This sample has about 650,000 distinct CDR3 sequences; around 16% occur once, and the top ten carry around a tenth. This clonotype was obtained from a man between 50 and 59 years old who received an inactivated influenza vaccine. Sequenced here: PBMCs from blood, sampled roughly 12 days after vaccination.

In DNA, the CDR3 is TGTGCCAGCAGCTGGGGAGCGGGAAATCCCCCAGATACGCAGTATTTT. Translation: CASSWGAGNPPDTQYF. The chain carries TRBV7-2 and TRBJ2-3, with TRBD2 matching over 7 bases. The V segment lost 4 bases and the J segment 4 bases; nucleotides outside the gene matches: 11. The CDR3 has 16 amino acids. CDR1 and CDR2 from the germline V gene are SGHTA and FQGNSA. The full variable domain, rest sourced from reference TRBV7-2 and TRBJ2-3, is GAGVSQSPSNKVTEKGKDVELRCDPISGHTALYWYRQSLGQGLEFLIYFQGNSAPDKSGLPSDRFSAERTGGSVSTLTIQRTQQEDSAVYLCASSWGAGNPPDTQYFGPGTRLTVL.